The table lists the clone carrying this T cell receptor beta chain with a few counts. Its cognate antigen is unknown. The graft donor-derived T-allo10 cells reportedly recognize host alloantigens, are anergic, and suppress alloantigen-specifically. One entry per CDR3 protein results from TCRdb running MiXCR on the reads. Of 25,000 or so distinct CDR3 sequences listed, roughly 72% are singletons. The entry originates in a study of type 1 regulatory T cells. Study-wide context: T-allo10 is an in vitro-generated, Tr1-enriched CD4 T cell product specific for alloantigen.

From germline, CDR1 is LNHNV and CDR2 YYDKDF (reference sequence). The CDR3 has 13 amino acids. Trimming pared 4 bases from V and 1 base from J, leaving 5 bases between. The chain joins TRBV15 to TRBJ2-1, with D unclear. Sequencing was performed on cultured T cells, either the whole culture or a sorted T cell fraction (not recorded which). The subset here: Tr1-enriched cell product generated in vitro against host alloantigens. The receptor was derived from a human donor in good health. CDR3 sequence: CATSTRSYNEQFF. In nucleotides, the CDR3 is TGTGCCACCAGCACCAGATCCTACAATGAGCAGTTCTTC.